Listed below are T cell receptor beta chains from one sample, sequenced in a study of regulatory T cells in long-lasting Graves disease. From the multiplex PCR reads, TCRdb called clonotypes with MiXCR, one entry per CDR3 protein. The repertoire has roughly 500,000 distinct CDR3 sequences, about 13% of them found once; the top ten carry 8.5% to 10%. These same data were also listed under a study on T cells in Graves' hyperthyroidism and ophthalmopathy.

The source was peripheral blood mononuclear cells (PBMCs), collected at new diagnosis, from a patient treated with antithyroid drugs. These receptors all come from a man younger than 45 with Graves disease. Each CDR3 is given with its conserved first and last residue.

V gene: TRBV29-1; J gene: TRBJ1-2; CDR3 protein: CSVPEADGYTF
V gene: TRBV4-1; J gene: TRBJ2-1; CDR3 protein: CASSQTPGRYNEQFF
V gene: TRBV18; J gene: TRBJ2-1; CDR3 protein: CASSPGQASCNEQFF
V gene: TRBV28; J gene: TRBJ2-5; CDR3 protein: CASSWGWTEQETQYF
V gene: TRBV3-1; J gene: TRBJ2-3; CDR3 protein: CASSQDPRGQSSTDTQYF
V gene: TRBV12-5; J gene: TRBJ2-2; CDR3 protein: CASGKGKDQTYTGELFF
V gene: TRBV5-6; J gene: TRBJ2-7; CDR3 protein: CASSWGRDQQYF
V gene: TRBV20-1; J gene: TRBJ2-7; CDR3 protein: CSARLRTSYEQYF
V gene: TRBV18; J gene: TRBJ2-1; CDR3 protein: CASSSPSVDEQFF
V gene: TRBV6-2/TRBV6-3; J gene: TRBJ1-4; CDR3 protein: CASPRPGLNEKLFF
V gene: TRBV11-1; J gene: TRBJ2-1; CDR3 protein: CASSYPTGAQFF
V gene: TRBV7-9; J gene: TRBJ2-3; CDR3 protein: CASSLGRGLDTQYF
V gene: TRBV6-2/TRBV6-3; J gene: TRBJ1-1; CDR3 protein: CASSYSGEISTEAFF
V gene: TRBV7-9; J gene: TRBJ2-5; CDR3 protein: CASSTRGQRLETQYF
V gene: TRBV9; J gene: TRBJ2-3; CDR3 protein: CASSVGETSADTQYF
V gene: TRBV4-1; J gene: TRBJ1-5; CDR3 protein: CASSPARDSNQPQHF
V gene: TRBV30; J gene: TRBJ1-1; CDR3 protein: CAWSLSAGARAFF
V gene: TRBV28; J gene: TRBJ2-2; CDR3 protein: CASSLSRLAGEVGELFF
V gene: TRBV29-1; J gene: TRBJ2-7; CDR3 protein: CSLRTGPYEQYF
V gene: TRBV7-2; J gene: TRBJ2-7; CDR3 protein: CASRRGTSGPSYEQYF
V gene: TRBV5-1; J gene: TRBJ2-1; CDR3 protein: CASTPYSSYNEQFF
V gene: TRBV28; J gene: TRBJ2-5; CDR3 protein: CASSWAGETQYF
V gene: TRBV12-3/TRBV12-4; J gene: TRBJ2-3; CDR3 protein: CASSLAGGPSTDTQYF
V gene: TRBV20-1; J gene: TRBJ1-2; CDR3 protein: CSARGQATSYGYTF
V gene: TRBV4-1; J gene: TRBJ2-3; CDR3 protein: CASSQGPRLAGGTDTQYF
V gene: TRBV12-3/TRBV12-4; J gene: TRBJ2-1; CDR3 protein: CASILGQVGHNEQFF
V gene: TRBV7-2; J gene: TRBJ2-1; CDR3 protein: CASSQLGTTYNEQFF
V gene: TRBV18; J gene: TRBJ2-1; CDR3 protein: CASSPPATENNEQFF
V gene: TRBV15; J gene: TRBJ1-1; CDR3 protein: CATSSIRENTEAFF
V gene: TRBV12-3/TRBV12-4; J gene: TRBJ1-1; CDR3 protein: CASSLDRRMNTEAFF
V gene: TRBV2; J gene: TRBJ2-5; CDR3 protein: CASSGGIQETRYF
V gene: TRBV10-3; J gene: TRBJ1-5; CDR3 protein: CAISEGSGSQHF
V gene: TRBV12-3/TRBV12-4; J gene: TRBJ2-6; CDR3 protein: CASSLGGANVLTF
V gene: TRBV5-1; J gene: TRBJ2-7; CDR3 protein: CASSWADSRTYEQYF